This paragraph reports one T cell receptor beta chain. This specimen comes from a study of blood T cell repertoires in COVID-19. Profiled with immunoSEQ multiplex PCR; TCRdb holds only in-frame clones, not every one. The table shows roughly 190,000 clones, with roughly 80% occurring only once. Material: PBMCs or T cells enriched from blood (not recorded which). The TCR comes from a woman in her sixties with acute COVID-19.

DNA of the CDR3: TGTGCCAGCAGTATTACAGGGGATAATTCACCCCTCCACTTT. This gives the protein CASSITGDNSPLHF. J is TRBJ1-6 and V is TRBV6-4; 7 positions agree with TRBD1. Germline CDR1 and CDR2: MRHNA and SNTAGT. Losses at the gene ends were 5 bases for V and 5 bases for J; bases not matched to a gene: 3. The CDR3 runs to 14 residues.